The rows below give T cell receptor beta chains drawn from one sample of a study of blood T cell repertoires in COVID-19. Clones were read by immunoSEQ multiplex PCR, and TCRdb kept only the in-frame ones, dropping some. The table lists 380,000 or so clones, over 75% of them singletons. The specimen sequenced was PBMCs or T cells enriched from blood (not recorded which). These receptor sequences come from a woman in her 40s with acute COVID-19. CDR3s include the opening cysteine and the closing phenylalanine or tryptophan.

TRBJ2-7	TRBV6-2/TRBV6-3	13	CASSYGGNYEQYF
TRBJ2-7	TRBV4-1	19	CASSQDKGMTGTRLYEQYF
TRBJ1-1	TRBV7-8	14	CASSHNGGDTEAFF
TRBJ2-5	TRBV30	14	CAWEPGGGYRTQYF
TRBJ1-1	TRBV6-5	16	CASSYFRGSPKTEAFF
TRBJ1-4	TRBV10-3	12	CAITGDGEKLFF
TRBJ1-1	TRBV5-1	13	CASRTASGTEAFF
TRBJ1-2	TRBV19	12	CASSSQGRGYTF
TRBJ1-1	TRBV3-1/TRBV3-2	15	CASSRVDRGNTEAFF
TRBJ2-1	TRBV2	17	CASSDWRLAGGPGEQFF
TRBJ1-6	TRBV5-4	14	CASSLNRDNSPLHF